The rows below give T cell receptor beta chains drawn from one sample of a study of cytomegalovirus exposure and HLA in healthy donors. The table came from immunoSEQ multiplex PCR; TCRdb's copy has only in-frame clones and leaves some out. This sample has 100,000 to 150,000 clones, with around 80% found just once. Sequenced: PBMCs. These receptors were taken from a man between 25 and 39 years old in good health and CMV-seropositive. Each CDR3 is given with its conserved first and last residue. The D gene is left open where the match is weak. Size is stated for part of the rows, as once, few or many counts, or as a class when the clone is expanded.

TRBV6-5,NA,14,NA,TRBJ2-5,CASSYSGQRKTQYF,TGTGCCAGCAGTTACTCAGGACAGAGGAAGACCCAGTACTTC
TRBV28,TRBD2,13,NA,TRBJ2-4,CASWREDKNIQYF,TGTGCCAGCTGGCGGGAGGACAAAAACATTCAGTACTTC
TRBV9,NA,15,NA,TRBJ2-1,CASSATIVGYNEQFF,TGTGCCAGCAGCGCGACAATAGTAGGTTACAATGAGCAGTTCTTC
TRBV27,TRBD1,14,NA,TRBJ2-2,CASSSGQGAGELFF,TGTGCCAGCAGTTCAGGACAGGGGGCCGGGGAGCTGTTTTTT
TRBV7-2,NA,14,NA,TRBJ2-2,CASSGYSSTGELFF,TGTGCCAGCAGCGGATATAGCTCGACCGGGGAGCTGTTTTTT
TRBV7-8,NA,13,NA,TRBJ1-1,CASSLELNTEAFF,TGTGCCAGCAGCTTAGAATTAAACACTGAAGCTTTCTTT
TRBV19,NA,13,NA,TRBJ2-7,CASSMVVGDEQYF,TGTGCCAGTAGTATGGTTGTCGGGGACGAGCAGTACTTC
TRBV10-3,NA,14,NA,TRBJ1-1,CAISVQAPGTEAFF,TGTGCCATCAGTGTCCAGGCCCCGGGGACTGAAGCTTTCTTT
TRBV14,TRBD2,15,NA,TRBJ2-5,CASSQLAGAEETQYF,TGTGCCAGCAGCCAGTTAGCGGGAGCTGAGGAGACCCAGTACTTC
TRBV5-1,NA,14,NA,TRBJ1-1,CASRLDSMNTEAFF,TGCGCCAGCAGATTGGACAGTATGAACACTGAAGCTTTCTTT
TRBV21-1,NA,17,NA,TRBJ2-7,CASSKGRYGRNSYEQYF,TGTGCCAGCAGCAAAGGGAGGTACGGGCGCAACTCCTACGAGCAGTACTTC
TRBV27,NA,11,NA,TRBJ1-1,CASSSFREAFF,TGTGCCAGCAGCTCATTTAGAGAAGCTTTCTTT
TRBV6-5,NA,11,NA,TRBJ1-2,CASSPSYGYTF,TGTGCCAGCAGTCCCTCCTATGGCTACACCTTC
TRBV7-2,NA,15,once,TRBJ2-7,CASSFISGYSYEQYF,TGTGCCAGCAGCTTCATCAGCGGGTATTCCTACGAGCAGTACTTC
TRBV28,TRBD1,14,NA,TRBJ1-5,CASSGQGVNQPQHF,TGTGCCAGCAGTGGACAGGGAGTCAATCAGCCCCAGCATTTT
TRBV6-1,NA,9,NA,TRBJ2-7,CASGAGDYF,TGTGCCAGCGGGGCAGGTGATTACTTC
TRBV27,NA,16,few,TRBJ2-1,CASSLYSRRPSDEQFF,TGTGCCAGCAGTTTATACTCTCGCCGGCCCAGCGATGAGCAGTTCTTC
TRBV4-2,TRBD2,16,NA,TRBJ2-5,CASSRTLAGGQETQYF,TGTGCCAGCAGCCGGACCCTAGCGGGAGGGCAAGAGACCCAGTACTTC
TRBV5-1,TRBD2,14,NA,TRBJ2-7,CASSLIGLAEEQYF,TGCGCCAGCAGCCTAATCGGACTAGCGGAGGAGCAGTACTTC
TRBV5-8,NA,11,NA,TRBJ2-7,CASSLVGEQYF,TGTGCCAGCAGCTTGGTCGGGGAGCAGTACTTC
TRBV7-6,TRBD2,14,NA,TRBJ2-1,CASSLGGRATEQFF,TGTGCCAGCAGCTTAGGCGGGAGGGCTACTGAGCAGTTCTTC
TRBV2,NA,13,once,TRBJ2-7,CASSFSGTYEQYF,TGTGCCAGCAGTTTTAGCGGAACCTACGAGCAGTACTTC
TRBV7-6,TRBD1,13,once,TRBJ1-2,CASRQGPNYGYTF,TGTGCCAGTCGACAGGGGCCTAACTATGGCTACACCTTC
TRBV15,NA,15,NA,TRBJ1-4,CATSGGSGGFEKLFF,TGTGCCACCAGCGGGGGGTCGGGAGGTTTTGAAAAACTGTTTTTT
TRBV2,NA,14,NA,TRBJ2-7,CASGRTGLIYEQYF,TGTGCCAGCGGTAGAACAGGGTTGATCTACGAGCAGTACTTC
TRBV13,NA,15,NA,TRBJ2-1,CASSLPSLAPGEQFF,TGTGCCAGCAGCTTACCCTCCCTAGCGCCGGGGGAGCAGTTCTTC
TRBV7-9,NA,13,once,TRBJ2-5,CASRQNPQETQYF,TGTGCATCTAGGCAGAATCCCCAAGAGACCCAGTACTTC
TRBV4-1,TRBD2,16,NA,TRBJ2-7,CASSQVPAGAPYEQYF,TGCGCCAGCAGCCAAGTACCAGCGGGAGCCCCCTACGAGCAGTACTTC
TRBV11-3,NA,14,NA,TRBJ2-3,CASSLGPRTDTQYF,TGTGCCAGCAGCTTGGGGCCCCGCACAGATACGCAGTATTTT
TRBV28,NA,14,NA,TRBJ2-1,CASSPETTFREQFF,TGTGCCAGCAGTCCCGAGACTACCTTCAGAGAGCAGTTCTTC
TRBV5-6,NA,12,NA,TRBJ2-1,CANSAQGRGQFF,TGTGCCAACAGCGCACAGGGTAGGGGCCAGTTCTTC